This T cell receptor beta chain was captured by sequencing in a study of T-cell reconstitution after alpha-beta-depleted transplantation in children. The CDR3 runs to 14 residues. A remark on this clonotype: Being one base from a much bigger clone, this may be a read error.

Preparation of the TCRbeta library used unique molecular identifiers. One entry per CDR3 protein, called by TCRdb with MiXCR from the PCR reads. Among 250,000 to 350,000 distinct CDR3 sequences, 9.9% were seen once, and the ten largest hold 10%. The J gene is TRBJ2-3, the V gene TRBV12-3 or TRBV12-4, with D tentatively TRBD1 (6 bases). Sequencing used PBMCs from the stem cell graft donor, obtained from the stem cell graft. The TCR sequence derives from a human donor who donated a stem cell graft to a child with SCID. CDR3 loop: CVSTWTAATDTQYF. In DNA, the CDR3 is TGTGTCAGCACCTGGACAGCCGCCACAGATACGCAGTATTTT.